One sample yielded the 22 T cell receptor beta chains listed below, sequenced in a study of T cells after yellow fever vaccination. TCRdb independently ran MiXCR on the 5' RACE reads; one entry per CDR3 protein. The table records 95,000 to 150,000 distinct CDR3 sequences, under 8.5% of them present only once. Sequencing used CD4+ T cells sorted from PBMCs, obtained roughly 10 days after the first yellow fever vaccination. These receptors came from a young man who received the YFV17D yellow fever vaccine.

This clonotype was counted many times. V and J are TRBV7-2 and TRBJ2-3, with D possibly TRBD1 on 5 matching bases. The CDR3 contains 17 residues. CDR1 and CDR2 (germline): SGHTA, FQGNSA. The V end was cut by 2 bases, the J end by 5 bases, with 20 bases between. DNA of the CDR3: TGTGCCAGCAGCTTAATCGGACATCCCCTTTTGGTAGATACGCAGTATTTT. This codes for CASSLIGHPLLVDTQYF.

In this sample, this clonotype turned up many times. The rearrangement joins TRBV5-1 to TRBJ1-2, with no clear D. Trimming pared 4 bases from V and 0 bases from J, leaving 13 bases between. CDR1 is SGHRS, CDR2 YFSETQ, per germline. The CDR3 sequence is 15 residues long. CDR3 loop: CASSEEGTANYGYTF. For the CDR3, the DNA is TGCGCCAGCAGCGAGGAGGGTACAGCTAACTATGGCTACACCTTC.

Ten or more counts support this clonotype. V usage is TRBV4-1 and J usage is TRBJ1-4; unclear D gene. This CDR3 has 15 residues. Germline values: CDR1 MGHRA, CDR2 YSYEKL. Between the trimmed V and J ends, which lost 4 bases and 8 bases, there was a span of 17 bases. The CDR3 loop reads CASSPGSGEAEKLFF. The CDR3, as DNA: TGCGCCAGCAGCCCGGGGTCGGGTGAGGCCGAAAAACTGTTTTTT.

In its sample, this clonotype was seen many times. The chain joins TRBV29-1 to TRBJ2-3, with 8 nucleotides matching TRBD1. CDR1 SQVTM and CDR2 ANQGSEA come from the germline V gene. CDR3 length: 14 amino acids. V lost 2 bases to trimming and J lost 5 bases; unmatched junction nucleotides: 6. The CDR3 bases are TGCAGCGTTGAAAAGGACAGGGCGGGAGATACGCAGTATTTT. Translating gives CSVEKDRAGDTQYF.

This clonotype was recorded many times. This chain links TRBV4-2 with TRBJ2-2, with TRBD2 matching 10 bases. There are 17 residues in the CDR3. CDR1 is LGHNA and CDR2 is YNFKEQ in the germline V gene. With 3 bases clipped from V and 5 bases from J, the junction kept 9 bases outside the gene matches. The CDR3 DNA reads as TGTGCCAGCAGCCAGAATGTAGCGGGGGGCCGAACCGGGGAGCTGTTTTTT. Its protein is CASSQNVAGGRTGELFF.

Ten or more counts support this clonotype. The rearrangement joins TRBV5-1 to TRBJ1-3; D remains ambiguous. CDR1 is SGHRS, CDR2 YFSETQ, per germline. Trimming took off 6 bases at V and 7 bases at J, with 20 bases between the two ends. This CDR3 region has 15 residues. CDR3 loop: CASTQRFGVGNTIYF. DNA of the CDR3: TGCGCCAGCACCCAGCGGTTTGGGGTCGGGAACACCATATATTTT.

The gene calls are TRBV29-1 and TRBJ1-1, with D tentatively TRBD1 (5 bases). CDR3 length: 14 residues. Trimming cost V 7 bases and J 0 bases, with 15 bases left between them. Germline loops: CDR1 SQVTM, CDR2 ANQGSEA. CDR3 region: CSARELRVNTEAFF. The CDR3 bases are TGCAGCGCGCGCGAGCTCAGGGTGAACACTGAAGCTTTCTTT.

This clonotype was observed many times. The rearrangement links TRBV7-3 to TRBJ2-2; 11 bases fit TRBD1. V dropped 3 bases and J dropped 4; count of bases not matched to a gene: 10. Per germline, CDR1 SGHTA and CDR2 FQGTGA. This CDR3 contains 18 residues. The CDR3, as DNA: TGTGCCAGCAGCTTCTCCGGACAGGGGGCGCGCAGCACCGGGGAGCTGTTTTTT. It specifies CASSFSGQGARSTGELFF.

The table lists this clonotype with many counts. The chain carries TRBV3-1 and TRBJ2-3; 13 bases line up with TRBD2. This CDR3 has 18 residues. After removal of 4 bases from V and 2 bases from J, the junction contained 9 bases not matched to a gene. Per the germline V gene, CDR1 is LGHDT and CDR2 is YNNKEL (reference sequence). CDR3 nucleotide sequence: TGTGCCAGCAGCCGAGACCCGGGACTAGCGGGGAACACAGATACGCAGTATTTT. Its translation: CASSRDPGLAGNTDTQYF.

This clonotype was counted many times. This chain uses TRBV7-2 with TRBJ1-1; no clear D. The V gene lost 3 bases and the J gene lost 4 bases, with 6 bases spanning the gap. CDR1 and CDR2 from the germline V gene are SGHTA and FQGNSA. The CDR3 runs 12 residues. The CDR3 sequence: CASSFSLTEAFF. CDR3 nucleotides: TGTGCCAGCAGCTTTTCTCTCACTGAAGCTTTCTTT.

At least ten counts were recorded for this clonotype. The J gene is TRBJ2-2, the V gene TRBV7-6; possible D gene TRBD1, 6 bases. Germline CDR1 is SGHVS and CDR2 is FNYEAQ. V lost 4 bases to trimming and J lost 6 bases, with 18 bases between them. There are 16 residues in the CDR3. In DNA, the CDR3 is TGTGCCAGCAGCTCCCCACCACAGGGAATCGCCGGGGAGCTGTTTTTT. This translates into CASSSPPQGIAGELFF. The complete variable domain, with remaining parts taken from reference TRBV7-6 and TRBJ2-2, reads GAGVSQSPRYKVTKRGQDVALRCDPISGHVSLYWYRQALGQGPEFLTYFNYEAQQDKSGLPNDRFSAERPEGSISTLTIQRTEQRDSAMYRCASSSPPQGIAGELFFGEGSRLTVL.

This clonotype was counted many times. The chain couples TRBV5-1 to TRBJ2-7, with D perhaps TRBD1 (5 bases). CDR1 is SGHRS and CDR2 is YFSETQ in the germline V gene. The V and J ends lost 0 bases and 7 bases respectively, with 8 bases between them. This CDR3 is 12 amino acids long. The CDR3 coding sequence is TGCGCCAGCAGCTTGGAAGGGGCAGAGCAGTACTTC. It specifies CASSLEGAEQYF.

This clonotype was counted between two and nine times. The chain couples TRBV3-1 to TRBJ1-1; TRBD1 might be the D (5 bases). Germline assignment: CDR1 LGHDT and CDR2 YNNKEL (reference sequence). V was shortened by 1 base and J by 10 bases, with 16 bases between the two germline ends. The CDR3 has 14 residues. The CDR3 protein is CASSQVVLGGGAFF. The DNA for the CDR3 is TGTGCCAGCAGCCAAGTGGTATTGGGGGGGGGAGCTTTCTTT.

This clonotype has ten or more counts. The DNA of the CDR3 is TGTGCCAGCAGAACAGGGGGCATCGAGACCCAGTACTTC. Residues: CASRTGGIETQYF. V is TRBV12-3 or TRBV12-4 and J is TRBJ2-5; TRBD1 matches 9 bases. The CDR3 contains 13 residues. V dropped 6 bases and J dropped 5; count of bases not matched to a gene: 4.

V gene TRBV20-1 combines with J gene TRBJ2-1; D is perhaps TRBD2 (6 bases). Germline CDR1 reads DFQATT; CDR2 reads SNEGSKA (reference sequence). CDR3 length equals 11 residues. V was shortened by 5 bases and J by 5 bases, with 7 bases between the two germline ends. Here the CDR3 reads CSARRDNEQFF. CDR3 bases: TGCAGTGCTCGGAGGGACAATGAGCAGTTCTTC.

This clonotype came up many times. The chain recombines TRBV11-2 with TRBJ2-2, with no clear D. Germline CDR1 is SGHAT and CDR2 is FQNNGV. V dropped 3 bases and J dropped 1 base, with 9 bases sitting between them. This CDR3 is 15 amino acids long. The chain's CDR3 is CASSFLIENTGELFF. For the CDR3, the DNA is TGTGCCAGCAGCTTTTTGATAGAGAACACCGGGGAGCTGTTTTTT.

At least ten counts were recorded for this clonotype. V is TRBV5-1 and J is TRBJ1-1; tentative D call: TRBD1 (6 bases). Germline V gene sequence: CDR1 SGHRS, CDR2 YFSETQ. Trimming removed 4 bases from V and 5 bases from J, with 18 bases in between. This CDR3 contains 15 residues. The CDR3 reads CASSARGGDGTEAFF. CDR3 coding DNA: TGCGCCAGCAGCGCGAGGGGGGGCGACGGAACTGAAGCTTTCTTT.

This clonotype was counted only a few times. V is TRBV4-3 and J is TRBJ2-5; 10 bases line up with TRBD2. The germline V gene encodes CDR1 LGHNA and CDR2 YSLEER. Trimming at V came to 4 bases and at J to 3 bases, leaving 17 bases not matched to a gene. The CDR3 consists of 19 residues. In DNA, the CDR3 is TGCGCCAGCAGCCGAGTACGGGGAGCGGGGGGGCCGAGTGAAGAGACCCAGTACTTC. Translated, it gives CASSRVRGAGGPSEETQYF.

There are many counts of this clonotype. The V gene is TRBV10-3, the J gene TRBJ2-1; TRBD2 agrees at 11 bases. The CDR3 totals 18 residues. Looked up from germline, CDR1 is ENHRY and CDR2 is SYGVKD. The J segment lost 1 base and the V segment lost 7 bases, leaving 12 bases of the junction unmatched. The CDR3 region is CAIKGPSGGRLSYNEQFF. The CDR3 DNA follows: TGTGCCATCAAGGGCCCTAGCGGGGGGCGACTTTCCTACAATGAGCAGTTCTTC.

This clonotype was seen many times. This chain uses TRBV11-3 with TRBJ1-6; the D gene is possibly TRBD1 (5 bases). The germline V and J ends were trimmed by 5 bases and 6 bases, with 32 bases remaining between them. CDR1 and CDR2 (germline): SGHNT, YENEEA. The CDR3 runs to 21 residues. As DNA, the CDR3 is TGTGCCAGCAGCCCAGGGTGGGCCCCCGCCCTCTCCGGGATTAGTAATTCACCCCTCCACTTT. Its protein product is CASSPGWAPALSGISNSPLHF.

This clonotype showed up many times. V is TRBV20-1 and J is TRBJ2-1; 8 bases fit TRBD2. The V and J ends lost 1 base and 8 bases, in that order; junction bases with no gene match: 10. The CDR3 runs 15 residues. The V gene's germline CDR1 is DFQATT and CDR2 SNEGSKA (reference sequence). The CDR3 loop is CSARAPGLVSDEQFF. The CDR3 region has the DNA TGCAGTGCTAGAGCCCCGGGACTAGTTTCCGATGAGCAGTTCTTC.

This clonotype was counted between two and nine times. The chain recombines TRBV11-2 with TRBJ1-2; 9 bases align to TRBD1. Per germline, CDR1 SGHAT and CDR2 FQNNGV. The CDR3 is 14 amino acids. Trimming took 8 bases from V and 7 from J; bases not matched to a gene: 11. Here the CDR3 DNA reads TGTGCCAGCGGAGTTACAGGGGGCTATGGTGGCTACACCTTC. The encoded protein is CASGVTGGYGGYTF. Looking up the rest from reference TRBV11-2 and TRBJ1-2 gives the full variable domain: EAGVAQSPRYKIIEKRQSVAFWCNPISGHATLYWYQQILGQGPKLLIQFQNNGVVDDSQLPKDRFSAERLKGVDSTLKIQPAKLEDSAVYLCASGVTGGYGGYTFGSGTRLTVV.